These 24 T cell receptor beta chains originate from one sample sequenced in a study of blood T cell repertoires in COVID-19. Sequencing used immunoSEQ multiplex PCR; TCRdb keeps in-frame clones, though not all of them. Of 320,000 or so clones in the sample, around 86% were seen once. Sequencing was carried out using PBMCs or T cells enriched from blood (not recorded which). The receptors come from a man aged 55 to 69 who had recovered from COVID-19.

Of note for this clone: The sample has other DNA sequences that encode this CDR3 too. This sequence joins TRBV5-1 and TRBJ2-4; TRBD1 might be the D (5 bases). This CDR3 region has 14 residues. V was pared by 0 bases and J by 2 bases, with 6 bases between. Germline CDR1 reads SGHRS; CDR2 reads YFSETQ. CDR3 protein: CASSLGGPKNIQYF. CDR3 nucleotides: TGCGCCAGCAGCTTGGGGGGCCCCAAAAACATTCAGTACTTC.

The chain employs TRBV5-1 and TRBJ2-7, with 8 bases aligning to TRBD1. The CDR3 loop spans 13 amino acids. The germline gives CDR1 SGHRS, CDR2 YFSETQ. Trimming removed 3 bases from V and 3 bases from J; junction bases left unmatched: 2. CDR3 sequence reads: CASSSGTGYEQYF. The CDR3 nucleotides read TGCGCCAGCAGCTCGGGGACAGGCTACGAGCAGTACTTC.

V is TRBV4-1 and J is TRBJ2-3; 9 nucleotides line up with TRBD2. The V and J ends lost 4 bases and 3 bases, in that order; junction bases with no gene match: 8. CDR1 is MGHRA, CDR2 YSYEKL, per germline. This CDR3 region has 16 residues. This CDR3 is CASSPPKAGGTDTQYF. For the CDR3, the DNA is TGCGCCAGCAGCCCACCTAAAGCGGGAGGAACAGATACGCAGTATTTT.

This clone was seen only a few times. The chain has TRBV30 and TRBJ1-1; TRBD1 aligns across 8 bases. From germline, CDR1 is GTSNPN and CDR2 SVGIG (reference sequence). V lost 5 bases and J lost 0; bases outside the gene matches: 2. This CDR3 spans 13 amino acids. The CDR3 DNA sequence: TGTGCCTGGGACAGGGGAATGAACACTGAAGCTTTCTTT. It codes for CAWDRGMNTEAFF.

This clone was observed once. This CDR3 reads CASRSTGDTEAFF. The CDR3 coding sequence is TGTGCCAGCAGGAGTACAGGGGACACTGAAGCTTTCTTT. V gene TRBV6-5 combines with J gene TRBJ1-1, with 7 bases lining up with TRBD1. Looked up from germline, CDR1 is MNHEY and CDR2 is SVGAGI. Unmatched junction bases numbered 4, after V lost 6 bases and J lost 3 bases. CDR3 size: 13 residues.

This chain links TRBV5-1 with TRBJ2-2; D is unresolved. Germline V lookup: CDR1 SGHRS, CDR2 YFSETQ. The V gene lost 0 bases and the J gene lost 6 bases, with 6 bases spanning the gap. The CDR3 has 13 amino acids. CDR3 sequence: CASSLVPSGELFF. The CDR3 DNA follows: TGCGCCAGCAGCTTGGTTCCATCCGGGGAGCTGTTTTTT.

The genes are TRBV10-1 and TRBJ2-7; TRBD1 matches 9 bases. V was clipped by 3 bases and J by 3 bases; unmatched bases: 6. The germline CDR1 and CDR2 sequences are WNHNN and SYGVQD (reference sequence). The CDR3 has 15 amino acids. The DNA for the CDR3 is TGCGCCAGCAGTGAAGCGGGACAGGGTAGCTACGAGCAGTACTTC. As protein: CASSEAGQGSYEQYF.

The rearrangement uses TRBV19 and TRBJ2-5; no firm D call. V lost 2 bases and J 10 bases, leaving 11 bases between the germline ends. CDR1 is LNHDA and CDR2 is SQIVND in the germline V gene (reference sequence). CDR3 length: 12 residues. The CDR3 DNA is TGTGCCAGTAGTATAATTCGAGGTCGCCAGTACTTC. This translates into CASSIIRGRQYF.

In regard to this clone: The same CDR3 can be traced to other DNA sequences in this sample. This chain uses TRBV5-1 with TRBJ1-6, with a tentative D call TRBD1 (5 bases). Germline V CDR1 and CDR2: SGHRS, YFSETQ. The CDR3 contains 14 residues. Deletions cut 0 bases from V and 7 bases from J, with 8 bases between. The CDR3 sequence is CASSLGQPNSPLHF. CDR3 coding DNA: TGCGCCAGCAGCTTGGGACAGCCGAATTCACCCCTCCACTTT.

The rearrangement uses TRBV7-9 and TRBJ2-6; D could derive from TRBD1 or TRBD2 (5 bases each). Looked up from germline, CDR1 is SEHNR and CDR2 is FQNEAQ (reference sequence). The CDR3 is made up of 16 amino acids. V dropped 5 bases and J dropped 0 bases, with 11 bases sitting between them. DNA for the CDR3: TGTGCCAGCAGCGTAGAGGGGAACTCTGGGGCCAACGTCCTGACTTTC. It translates to CASSVEGNSGANVLTF.

The chain recombines TRBV5-4 with TRBJ2-3, with D possibly TRBD1 on 6 matching bases. Per the germline V gene, CDR1 is SGHNT and CDR2 is YYREEE (reference sequence). The ends were cut back, 6 bases at V and 3 bases at J, with 14 bases in the middle. This CDR3 spans 14 amino acids. CDR3 in amino acids: CASNVQGVTDTQYF. CDR3 DNA sequence: TGTGCCAGCAATGTACAGGGAGTTACAGATACGCAGTATTTT. The variable domain in full, completed from reference TRBV5-4 and TRBJ2-3, reads ETGVTQSPTHLIKTRGQQVTLRCSSQSGHNTVSWYQQALGQGPQFIFQYYREEENGRGNFPPRFSGLQFPNYSSELNVNALELDDSALYLCASNVQGVTDTQYFGPGTRLTVL.

Regarding this clone: Other DNA sequences in the sample encode the same CDR3. The CDR3 spells CAISESQGNQPQHF. CDR3 bases: TGTGCCATCAGTGAGTCCCAGGGAAATCAGCCCCAGCATTTT. The chain recombines TRBV10-3 with TRBJ1-5; maybe TRBD1 (5 bases). Germline CDR1 reads ENHRY; CDR2 reads SYGVKD. Trimming removed 0 bases at V and 4 bases at J, with 7 bases between. The CDR3 runs 14 residues.

The rearrangement uses TRBV27 and TRBJ1-1; TRBD1 agrees at 7 bases. Germline lookup yields CDR1 MNHEY and CDR2 SMNVEV (reference sequence). The CDR3 contains 15 residues. The junction had 8 bases not matched to a gene; V was cut back by 3 bases and J by 4 bases. The CDR3 spells CASSFLNRGITEAFF. Written as DNA, the CDR3 is TGTGCCAGCAGTTTCCTAAACAGGGGAATCACTGAAGCTTTCTTT.

The chain employs TRBV7-9 and TRBJ2-2; D perhaps matches TRBD2 (5 bases). CDR3 length equals 15 residues. V lost 5 bases and J 0 bases, leaving 10 bases between the germline ends. Germline CDR1 SEHNR, CDR2 FQNEAQ (reference sequence). CDR3 amino acids: CASSRENANTGELFF. The CDR3, as DNA: TGTGCCAGCAGCCGGGAAAACGCGAACACCGGGGAGCTGTTTTTT. The variable domain in full, with the rest retrieved from reference TRBV7-9 and TRBJ2-2, is DTGVSQNPRHKITKRGQNVTFRCDPISEHNRLYWYRQTLGQGPEFLTYFQNEAQLEKSRLLSDRFSAERPKGSFSTLEIQRTEQGDSAMYLCASSRENANTGELFFGEGSRLTVL.

Of note for this clone: Other DNA sequences in this specimen translate into the identical CDR3. The V call is TRBV6-5, the J call TRBJ1-3; D call uncertain. Trimming cost V 7 bases and J 2 bases, with 9 bases left between them. The CDR3 sequence is 13 residues long. The germline V gene encodes CDR1 MNHEY and CDR2 SVGAGI. The CDR3 DNA is TGTGCCAGCATATCCGGGGCTGGAAACACCATATATTTT. Encoded protein: CASISGAGNTIYF.

This clone was seen a handful of times. The CDR3 region has the DNA TGCGCCAGCAGCTTACGGGGGACGGAAGGAACTGAAGCTTTCTTT. Protein sequence: CASSLRGTEGTEAFF. The rearrangement uses TRBV5-1 and TRBJ1-1; a possible D gene is TRBD1 (5 bases). This CDR3 is built from 15 residues. In germline, CDR1 is SGHRS, CDR2 YFSETQ. V dropped 2 bases and J dropped 5 bases, with 16 bases sitting between them.

The chain has TRBV19 and TRBJ2-7; TRBD2 matches at 7 bases. The CDR3 consists of 15 residues. The V gene end was trimmed by 6 bases and the J gene end by 4 bases; junction bases not matched to a gene: 12. Germline V CDR1 and CDR2: LNHDA, SQIVND (reference sequence). CDR3 bases: TGTGCCAGTAGGCGTCAACTAGCGAGGGGTTACGAGCAGTACTTC. It encodes CASRRQLARGYEQYF.

The chain has TRBV24-1 and TRBJ2-5; TRBD2 matches at 7 bases. The CDR3 runs 16 residues. V shed 4 bases, J shed 2 bases, and the junction held 9 bases outside the gene matches. Germline V CDR1 and CDR2: KGHDR, SFDVKD. CDR3 coding DNA: TGTGCCACCAGTGACCCGTCCGGGGGGAAACAAGAGACCCAGTACTTC. Translating gives CATSDPSGGKQETQYF.

Comment on this clone: In the same sample, other DNA sequences code for this CDR3. This chain links TRBV28 with TRBJ2-7; 7 bases match TRBD1. This CDR3 spans 13 amino acids. The V gene's germline CDR1 is MDHEN and CDR2 SYDVKM. V lost 7 bases and J lost 0; bases outside the gene matches: 3. For the CDR3, the DNA is TGTGCCAGCACCAGGGACAGCTCCTACGAGCAGTACTTC. Amino acid sequence: CASTRDSSYEQYF. Filled out from reference TRBV28 and TRBJ2-7, the complete variable domain reads DVKVTQSSRYLVKRTGEKVFLECVQDMDHENMFWYRQDPGLGLRLIYFSYDVKMKEKGDIPEGYSVSREKKERFSLILESASTNQTSMYLCASTRDSSYEQYFGPGTRLTVT.

This chain joins TRBV27 and TRBJ1-2, with TRBD1 matching over 7 bases. Germline CDR1 is MNHEY and CDR2 is SMNVEV (reference sequence). This CDR3 is built from 15 residues. V dropped 5 bases and J dropped 3; count of bases not matched to a gene: 9. The CDR3 protein is CASSPSTDRDYGYTF. In nucleotides, the CDR3 is TGTGCCAGCAGTCCTTCAACCGACAGGGACTATGGCTACACCTTC.

The V and J genes are TRBV7-3 and TRBJ2-1; 11 bases agree with TRBD2. V lost 2 bases and J lost 12; bases outside the gene matches: 9. The CDR3 is 15 amino acids. Germline V CDR1 and CDR2: SGHTA, FQGTGA. Written as DNA, the CDR3 is TGTGCCAGCAGCTTAGTCGGGACTAGCGGAGTGGGGCAGTTCTTC. Translation gives CASSLVGTSGVGQFF.

CDR3 in DNA: TGTGCCAGTTCATTAGAACTAGGCAATGAGCAGTTCTTC. It codes for CASSLELGNEQFF. The chain couples TRBV6-4 to TRBJ2-1, with D tentatively TRBD2 (5 bases). In germline, CDR1 is MRHNA, CDR2 SNTAGT. Deletions cut 9 bases from V and 6 bases from J, with 15 bases between. The CDR3 covers 13 residues.

The CDR3 nucleotides are TGTGCCAGCAGCTTCGAACGGAGCCTCGCTGAAGCTTTCTTT. This gives the protein CASSFERSLAEAFF. The rearrangement uses TRBV7-2 and TRBJ1-1; D remains ambiguous. The ends were cut back, 3 bases at V and 6 bases at J, with 14 bases in the middle. The germline gives CDR1 SGHTA, CDR2 FQGNSA. There are 14 residues in the CDR3. The variable domain in full, with the rest retrieved from reference TRBV7-2 and TRBJ1-1, is GAGVSQSPSNKVTEKGKDVELRCDPISGHTALYWYRQSLGQGLEFLIYFQGNSAPDKSGLPSDRFSAERTGGSVSTLTIQRTQQEDSAVYLCASSFERSLAEAFFGQGTRLTVV.

V gene TRBV14 combines with J gene TRBJ1-2; unclear D gene. The V and J ends lost 6 bases and 6 bases respectively, with 17 bases between them. The V gene's germline CDR1 is SGHDN and CDR2 FVKESK. The CDR3 has 14 amino acids. Written as DNA, the CDR3 is TGTGCCAGCAGTCCCCGAACCCGTCAGGATGGCTACACCTTC. This encodes CASSPRTRQDGYTF.